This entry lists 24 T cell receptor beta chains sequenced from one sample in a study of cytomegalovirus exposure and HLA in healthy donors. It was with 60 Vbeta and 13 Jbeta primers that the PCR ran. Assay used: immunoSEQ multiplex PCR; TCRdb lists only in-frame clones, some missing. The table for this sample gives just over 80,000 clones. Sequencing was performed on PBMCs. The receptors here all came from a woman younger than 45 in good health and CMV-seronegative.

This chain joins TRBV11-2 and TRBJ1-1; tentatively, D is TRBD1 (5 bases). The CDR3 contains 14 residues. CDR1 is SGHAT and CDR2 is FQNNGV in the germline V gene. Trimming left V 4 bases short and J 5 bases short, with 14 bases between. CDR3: CASSSGGGVTEAFF. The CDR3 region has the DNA TGTGCCAGCAGCTCTGGGGGGGGTGTGACTGAAGCTTTCTTT.

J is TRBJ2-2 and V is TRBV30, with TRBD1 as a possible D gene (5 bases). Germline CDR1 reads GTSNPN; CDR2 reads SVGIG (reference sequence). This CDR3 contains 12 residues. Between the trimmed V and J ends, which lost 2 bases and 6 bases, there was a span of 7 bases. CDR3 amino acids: CAWSKGSGELFF. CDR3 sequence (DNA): TGTGCCTGGAGTAAGGGGTCCGGGGAGCTGTTTTTT.

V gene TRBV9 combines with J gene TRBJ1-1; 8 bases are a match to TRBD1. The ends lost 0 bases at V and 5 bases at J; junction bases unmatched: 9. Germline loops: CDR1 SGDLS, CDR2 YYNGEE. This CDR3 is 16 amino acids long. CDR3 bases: TGTGCCAGCAGCGTAGCAGTCAGGGGGCGAGATACTGAAGCTTTCTTT. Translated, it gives CASSVAVRGRDTEAFF.

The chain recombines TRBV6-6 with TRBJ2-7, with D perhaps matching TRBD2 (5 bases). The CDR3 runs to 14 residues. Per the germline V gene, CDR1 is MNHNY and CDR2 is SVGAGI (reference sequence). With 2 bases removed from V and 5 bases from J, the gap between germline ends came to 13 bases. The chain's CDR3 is CASSYRRKHDEQYF. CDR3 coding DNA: TGTGCCAGCAGTTACAGGAGGAAACACGACGAGCAGTACTTC.

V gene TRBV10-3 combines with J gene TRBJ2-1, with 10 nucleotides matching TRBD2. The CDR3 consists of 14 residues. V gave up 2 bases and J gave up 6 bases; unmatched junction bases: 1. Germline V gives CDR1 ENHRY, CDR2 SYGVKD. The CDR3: CAISEIAGGNEQFF. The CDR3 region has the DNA TGTGCCATCAGTGAGATAGCGGGAGGCAATGAGCAGTTCTTC.

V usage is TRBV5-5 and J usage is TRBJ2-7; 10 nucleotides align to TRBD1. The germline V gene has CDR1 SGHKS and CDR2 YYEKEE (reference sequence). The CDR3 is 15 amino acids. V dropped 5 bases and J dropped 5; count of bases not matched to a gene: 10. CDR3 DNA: TGTGCCAGCAGGGGTGACAGGGGGCGTGGGGACGAGCAGTACTTC. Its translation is CASRGDRGRGDEQYF.

The chain's CDR3 is CASSYHRSEQYF. CDR3 nucleotide sequence: TGTGCCAGCAGTTACCACCGGAGCGAGCAGTACTTC. V and J are TRBV6-6 and TRBJ2-7; D unresolved. This CDR3 spans 12 amino acids. Germline values: CDR1 MNHNY, CDR2 SVGAGI (reference sequence). The ends were cut back, 2 bases at V and 6 bases at J, with 8 bases in the middle.

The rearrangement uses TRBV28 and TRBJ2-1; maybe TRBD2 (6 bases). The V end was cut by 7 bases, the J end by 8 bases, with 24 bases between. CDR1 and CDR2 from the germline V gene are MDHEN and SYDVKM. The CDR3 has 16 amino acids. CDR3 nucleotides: TGTGCCAGCAATACCCGCAGAGAGGGGCGGGATTATGAGCAGTTCTTC. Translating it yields CASNTRREGRDYEQFF. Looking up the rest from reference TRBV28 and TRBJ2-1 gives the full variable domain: DVKVTQSSRYLVKRTGEKVFLECVQDMDHENMFWYRQDPGLGLRLIYFSYDVKMKEKGDIPEGYSVSREKKERFSLILESASTNQTSMYLCASNTRREGRDYEQFFGPGTRLTVL.

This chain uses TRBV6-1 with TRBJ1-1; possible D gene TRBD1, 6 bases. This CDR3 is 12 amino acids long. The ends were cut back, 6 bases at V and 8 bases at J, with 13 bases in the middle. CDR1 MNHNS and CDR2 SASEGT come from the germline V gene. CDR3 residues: CASRPLQGEAFF. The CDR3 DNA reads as TGTGCCAGCAGGCCCTTACAGGGAGAAGCTTTCTTT.

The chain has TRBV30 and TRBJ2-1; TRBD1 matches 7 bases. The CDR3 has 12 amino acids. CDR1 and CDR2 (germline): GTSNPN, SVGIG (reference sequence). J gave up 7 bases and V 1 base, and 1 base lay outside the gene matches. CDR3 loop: CAWSEQGNEQFF. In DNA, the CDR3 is TGTGCCTGGAGTGAACAGGGGAATGAGCAGTTCTTC.

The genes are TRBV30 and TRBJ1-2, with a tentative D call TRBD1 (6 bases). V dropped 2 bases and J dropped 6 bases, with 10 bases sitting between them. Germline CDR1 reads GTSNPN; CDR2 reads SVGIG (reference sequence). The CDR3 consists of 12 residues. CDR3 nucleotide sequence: TGTGCCTGGAGTCCCGGGGGGCATGGCTACACCTTC. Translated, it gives CAWSPGGHGYTF. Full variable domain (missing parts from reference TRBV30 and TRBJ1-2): SQTIHQWPATLVQPVGSPLSLECTVEGTSNPNLYWYRQAAGRGLQLLFYSVGIGQISSEVPQNLSASRPQDRQFILSSKKLLLSDSGFYLCAWSPGGHGYTFGSGTRLTVV.

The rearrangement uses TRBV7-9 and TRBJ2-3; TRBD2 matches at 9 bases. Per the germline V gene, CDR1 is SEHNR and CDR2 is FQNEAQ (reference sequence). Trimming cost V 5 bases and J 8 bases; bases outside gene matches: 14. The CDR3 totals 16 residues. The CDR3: CASSPRAGGEARTQYF. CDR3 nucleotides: TGTGCCAGCAGCCCCCGAGCGGGGGGCGAGGCTCGTACGCAGTATTTT.

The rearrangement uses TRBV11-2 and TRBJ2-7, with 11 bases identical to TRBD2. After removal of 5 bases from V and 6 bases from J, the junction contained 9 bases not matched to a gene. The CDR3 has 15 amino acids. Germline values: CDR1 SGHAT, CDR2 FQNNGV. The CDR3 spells CASSPIAGGPVEQYF. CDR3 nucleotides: TGTGCCAGCAGCCCTATAGCGGGAGGGCCGGTCGAGCAGTACTTC.

The CDR3 sequence is CASSRLREDEQFF. The CDR3 DNA reads as TGTGCCAGCAGTCGCCTGAGGGAGGATGAGCAGTTCTTC. This sequence joins TRBV6-5 and TRBJ2-1, with D possibly matching TRBD2 (6 bases). This CDR3 spans 13 amino acids. V lost 5 bases, J lost 8 bases, and 13 bases lay in between. From germline, CDR1 is MNHEY and CDR2 SVGAGI.

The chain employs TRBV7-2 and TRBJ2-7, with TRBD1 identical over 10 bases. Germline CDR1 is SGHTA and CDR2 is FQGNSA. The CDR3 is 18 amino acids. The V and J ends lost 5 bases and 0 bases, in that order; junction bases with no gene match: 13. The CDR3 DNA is TGTGCCAGCAGCCGTCCCCCTTCCGGGACAGGGGTCTCCTACGAGCAGTACTTC. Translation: CASSRPPSGTGVSYEQYF.

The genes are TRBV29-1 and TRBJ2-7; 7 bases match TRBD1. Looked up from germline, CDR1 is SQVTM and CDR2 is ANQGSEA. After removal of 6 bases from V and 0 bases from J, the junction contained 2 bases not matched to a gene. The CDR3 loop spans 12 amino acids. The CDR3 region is CSVRTGSYEQYF. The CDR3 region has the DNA TGCAGCGTCCGGACAGGCTCCTACGAGCAGTACTTC.

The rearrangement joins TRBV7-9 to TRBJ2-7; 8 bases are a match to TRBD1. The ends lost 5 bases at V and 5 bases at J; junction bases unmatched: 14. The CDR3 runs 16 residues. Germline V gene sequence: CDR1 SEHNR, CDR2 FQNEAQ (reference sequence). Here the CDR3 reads CASSPTPQDRANEQYF. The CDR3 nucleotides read TGTGCCAGCAGCCCCACACCCCAGGACAGGGCGAACGAGCAGTACTTC. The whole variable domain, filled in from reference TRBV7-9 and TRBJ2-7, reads DTGVSQNPRHKITKRGQNVTFRCDPISEHNRLYWYRQTLGQGPEFLTYFQNEAQLEKSRLLSDRFSAERPKGSFSTLEIQRTEQGDSAMYLCASSPTPQDRANEQYFGPGTRLTVT.

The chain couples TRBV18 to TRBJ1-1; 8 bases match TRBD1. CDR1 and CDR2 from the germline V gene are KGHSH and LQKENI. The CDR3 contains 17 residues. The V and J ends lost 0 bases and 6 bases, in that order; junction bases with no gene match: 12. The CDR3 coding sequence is TGTGCCAGCTCACCACCAAGACAGGGGCAAAACAGGGCTGAAGCTTTCTTT. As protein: CASSPPRQGQNRAEAFF.

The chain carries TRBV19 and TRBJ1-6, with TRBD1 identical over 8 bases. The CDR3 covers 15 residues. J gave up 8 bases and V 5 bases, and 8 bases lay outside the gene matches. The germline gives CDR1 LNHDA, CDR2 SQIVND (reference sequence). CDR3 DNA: TGTGCCAGTAGTTCCGGGACAGGCATCGATTCACCCCTCCACTTT. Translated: CASSSGTGIDSPLHF.

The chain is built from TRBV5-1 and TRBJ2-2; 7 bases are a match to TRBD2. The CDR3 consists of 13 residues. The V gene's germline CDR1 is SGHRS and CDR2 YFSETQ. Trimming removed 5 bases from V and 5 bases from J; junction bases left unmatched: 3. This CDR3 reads CASSGRETGELFF. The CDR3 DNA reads TGCGCCAGCAGTGGGAGGGAAACCGGGGAGCTGTTTTTT.

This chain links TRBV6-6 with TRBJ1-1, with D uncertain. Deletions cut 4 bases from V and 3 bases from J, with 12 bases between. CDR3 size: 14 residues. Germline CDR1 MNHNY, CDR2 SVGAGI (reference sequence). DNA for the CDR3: TGTGCCAGCAGTTTCAGGCCCGGGGACACTGAAGCTTTCTTT. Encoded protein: CASSFRPGDTEAFF.

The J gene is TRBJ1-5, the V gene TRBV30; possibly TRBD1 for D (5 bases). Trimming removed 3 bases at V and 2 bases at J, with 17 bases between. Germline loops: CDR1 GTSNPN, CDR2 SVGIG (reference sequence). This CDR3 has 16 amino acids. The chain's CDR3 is CAWSRYGREGNQPQHF. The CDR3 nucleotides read TGTGCCTGGAGCCGATATGGCAGGGAGGGCAATCAGCCCCAGCATTTT.

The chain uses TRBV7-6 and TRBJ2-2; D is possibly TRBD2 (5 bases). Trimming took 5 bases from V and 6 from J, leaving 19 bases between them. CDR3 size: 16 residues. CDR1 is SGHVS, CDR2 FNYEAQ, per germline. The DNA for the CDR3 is TGTGCCAGCAGCGGCCGGGAAGGCAGAGTCCCCGGGGAGCTGTTTTTT. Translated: CASSGREGRVPGELFF.

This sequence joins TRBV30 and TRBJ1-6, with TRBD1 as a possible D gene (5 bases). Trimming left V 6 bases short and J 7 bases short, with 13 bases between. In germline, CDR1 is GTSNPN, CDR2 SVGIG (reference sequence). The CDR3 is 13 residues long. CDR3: CACVRAGNSPLHF. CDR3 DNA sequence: TGTGCCTGTGTAAGAGCAGGGAATTCACCCCTCCACTTT.